These 31 T cell receptor beta chains came from one sample sequenced in a study of PD-1 blockade in classical Hodgkin lymphoma. All the patients suffered relapse after autologous stem cell transplantation, and brentuximab vedotin exposure differed. The method was immunoSEQ multiplex PCR; TCRdb's version includes in-frame clones alone and lacks a portion of them. Counted here are roughly 24,000 clones, more than 80% occurring once; the ten biggest clones make up around 8%. The starting material was peripheral blood mononuclear cells (PBMCs), obtained before the second cycle of nivolumab. Source of these receptors: a human donor with classical Hodgkin lymphoma.

In its sample, this clone is medium-sized. The chain is built from TRBV9 and TRBJ2-7; D may correspond to TRBD1 or TRBD2 (5 bases each). This CDR3 is 14 amino acids long. Trimming removed 0 bases at V and 4 bases at J, with 11 bases between. The germline V gene has CDR1 SGDLS and CDR2 YYNGEE. The CDR3 is CASSVGGDVYEQYF. The CDR3 nucleotides read TGTGCCAGCAGCGTAGGTGGGGACGTTTACGAGCAGTACTTC.

This clone is categorized as medium-sized. The chain couples TRBV2 to TRBJ1-3; 7 bases line up with TRBD1. Germline V gives CDR1 SNHLY, CDR2 FYNNEI. With V trimmed by 6 bases and J by 2 bases, 7 bases remained unmatched. The CDR3 has 15 amino acids. CDR3 sequence: CASRRQGGTGNTIYF. CDR3 DNA sequence: TGTGCCAGCAGGAGACAGGGCGGGACTGGAAACACCATATATTTT. The full variable domain, in which reference TRBV2 and TRBJ1-3 provide the parts outside the CDR3, is EPEVTQTPSHQVTQMGQEVILRCVPISNHLYFYWYRQILGQKVEFLVSFYNNEISEKSEIFDDQFSVERPDGSNFTLKIRSTKLEDSAMYFCASRRQGGTGNTIYFGEGSWLTVV.

The chain couples TRBV4-1 to TRBJ1-1; D perhaps matches TRBD1 (5 bases). With 4 bases removed from V and 9 bases from J, the gap between germline ends came to 12 bases. The germline V gene has CDR1 MGHRA and CDR2 YSYEKL. The length of the CDR3 is 12 residues. As DNA, the CDR3 is TGCGCCAGCAGCCCCCGAGCGGGACAAGCTTTCTTT. The encoded protein is CASSPRAGQAFF.

The rearrangement uses TRBV18 and TRBJ1-5; D uncertain. The germline V gene has CDR1 KGHSH and CDR2 LQKENI. The CDR3 consists of 14 residues. Trimming removed 2 bases from V and 4 bases from J, with 9 bases in between. The CDR3 nucleotides read TGTGCCAGCTCACCAAGGGCAGAGAATCAGCCCCAGCATTTT. It codes for CASSPRAENQPQHF.

Note on this clone: The junction and the germline gene differ at one end; a read error may be behind it. V and J are TRBV28 and TRBJ1-4; unclear D gene. CDR1 and CDR2 (germline): MDHEN, SYDVKM. This CDR3 is 15 amino acids long. This chain's CDR3 is CAGSLALRLNEKLFF. CDR3 sequence (DNA): TGTGCCGGCAGTTTGGCCCTAAGACTTAATGAAAAACTGTTTTTT.

This chain uses TRBV6-5 with TRBJ2-2, with TRBD2 identical over 9 bases. The CDR3 consists of 15 residues. Trimming cost V 2 bases and J 6 bases; bases outside gene matches: 4. Germline V gene data show CDR1 as MNHEY and CDR2 as SVGAGI. CDR3 sequence: CASSYSGGLSGELFF. DNA for the CDR3: TGTGCCAGCAGTTACAGCGGGGGGCTTTCCGGGGAGCTGTTTTTT.

The CDR3 spells CASSEGGGAYEQYF. In DNA, the CDR3 is TGTGCCAGCAGTGAGGGGGGCGGGGCCTACGAGCAGTACTTC. The chain employs TRBV2 and TRBJ2-7; D may correspond to TRBD1 or TRBD2 (6 bases each). Germline V gives CDR1 SNHLY, CDR2 FYNNEI. Trimming stripped 3 bases from V and 2 bases from J, with 11 bases between. The CDR3 contains 14 residues.

This chain connects TRBV4-3 to TRBJ2-2, with 9 bases matching TRBD2. After removal of 1 base from V and 6 bases from J, the junction contained 18 bases not matched to a gene. CDR3 length: 20 residues. CDR1 is LGHNA and CDR2 is YSLEER in the germline V gene. This chain's CDR3 is CASSQVSGGGAMYSPGELFF. CDR3 coding DNA: TGCGCCAGCAGCCAAGTGTCGGGCGGGGGGGCGATGTATAGTCCCGGGGAGCTGTTTTTT.

The genes are TRBV18 and TRBJ2-5, with D hard to call. CDR1 and CDR2 from the germline V gene are KGHSH and LQKENI. This CDR3 has 16 residues. Trimming pared 1 base from V and 2 bases from J, leaving 14 bases between. The CDR3 region has the DNA TGTGCCAGCTCACCACTCGGCAGCTCCTTTCAAGAGACCCAGTACTTC. It encodes CASSPLGSSFQETQYF.

The V and J genes are TRBV25-1 and TRBJ2-3, with D hard to call. The CDR3 loop spans 15 amino acids. Germline V CDR1 and CDR2: MGHDK, SYGVNS. V was pared by 1 base and J by 1 base, with 9 bases between. In DNA, the CDR3 is TGTGCCAGCAGTGAATTTGTGGGCGGCACAGATACGCAGTATTTT. Protein sequence: CASSEFVGGTDTQYF.

The genes are TRBV27 and TRBJ2-1, with D unclear. V dropped 2 bases and J dropped 3 bases, with 8 bases sitting between them. The germline CDR1 and CDR2 sequences are MNHEY and SMNVEV (reference sequence). The CDR3 consists of 14 residues. The CDR3 DNA follows: TGTGCCAGCAGTTTAGCCCGAAGCTACAATGAGCAGTTCTTC. Translation gives CASSLARSYNEQFF.

The chain employs TRBV4-2 and TRBJ1-6; D gene unclear. V lost 0 bases, J lost 9 bases, and 18 bases lay in between. CDR3 length equals 17 residues. Germline V gene data show CDR1 as LGHNA and CDR2 as YNFKEQ. The DNA of the CDR3 is TGTGCCAGCAGCCAAGATCAGTGGGTGGAGGGAGGTTCACCCCTCCACTTT. Protein product: CASSQDQWVEGGSPLHF.

The chain has TRBV5-5 and TRBJ1-1; perhaps TRBD1 as D (6 bases). In germline, CDR1 is SGHKS, CDR2 YYEKEE (reference sequence). V was trimmed by 4 bases and J by 1 base, leaving 11 bases between them. This CDR3 is built from 14 residues. The CDR3 spells CASSPGHTNTEAFF. CDR3 in DNA: TGTGCCAGCAGCCCGGGACATACGAACACTGAAGCTTTCTTT.

This sequence joins TRBV4-2 and TRBJ1-3; 8 bases map to TRBD1. CDR1 LGHNA and CDR2 YNFKEQ come from the germline V gene. This CDR3 has 15 residues. The V gene end was trimmed by 4 bases and the J gene end by 0 bases; junction bases not matched to a gene: 2. CDR3 sequence: CASSRTGSSGNTIYF. The CDR3, as DNA: TGTGCCAGCAGCCGGACAGGGAGCTCTGGAAACACCATATATTTT.

The rearrangement uses TRBV11-1 and TRBJ2-3; no definite D call. V dropped 1 base and J dropped 8 bases, with 13 bases sitting between them. CDR1 and CDR2 from the germline V gene are SGHAT and FQDESV (reference sequence). There are 14 residues in the CDR3. CDR3 amino acids: CASSLEPDHGTQYF. The CDR3 coding sequence is TGTGCCAGCAGCTTAGAACCAGATCACGGTACGCAGTATTTT.

This clone showed up just a few times. V gene TRBV7-9 combines with J gene TRBJ2-1, with 11 bases matching TRBD2. The trim removed 1 base at V and 7 bases at J, leaving 12 bases unmatched. From germline, CDR1 is SEHNR and CDR2 FQNEAQ (reference sequence). The CDR3 has 18 residues. As DNA, the CDR3 is TGTGCCAGCAGCTTAGTAGTCCCAGCTAGCGGGGGGATAAATGAGCAGTTCTTC. The encoded protein is CASSLVVPASGGINEQFF.

The chain links TRBV4-2 to TRBJ1-2; D not resolved. The V gene lost 0 bases and the J gene lost 8 bases, with 16 bases spanning the gap. The CDR3 spans 15 residues. CDR1 is LGHNA, CDR2 YNFKEQ, per germline. CDR3 sequence (DNA): TGTGCCAGCAGCCAAGATGGGGTCACGGGAAGAGGCTACACCTTC. Its protein product is CASSQDGVTGRGYTF.

This clone was detected once. The chain employs TRBV7-2 and TRBJ1-1, with a possible D match to TRBD1 (6 bases). The germline V gene encodes CDR1 SGHTA and CDR2 FQGNSA. The CDR3 covers 13 residues. V lost 1 base and J lost 6, with 9 bases in between. The CDR3 loop is CASSLGSGAEAFF. Written as DNA, the CDR3 is TGTGCCAGCAGCTTAGGGTCAGGGGCTGAAGCTTTCTTT. Filled out from reference TRBV7-2 and TRBJ1-1, the complete variable domain reads GAGVSQSPSNKVTEKGKDVELRCDPISGHTALYWYRQSLGQGLEFLIYFQGNSAPDKSGLPSDRFSAERTGGSVSTLTIQRTQQEDSAVYLCASSLGSGAEAFFGQGTRLTVV.

V usage is TRBV4-3 and J usage is TRBJ1-1, with D hard to call. Germline CDR1 reads LGHNA; CDR2 reads YSLEER. The CDR3 runs 14 residues. V dropped 7 bases and J dropped 7 bases, with 19 bases sitting between them. CDR3 nucleotide sequence: TGCGCCAGCAAGAGGGAACCCAGAAGCGTTGAAGCTTTCTTT. This sequence encodes CASKREPRSVEAFF.

This clone has a single count. V usage is TRBV4-3 and J usage is TRBJ2-1, with 12 nucleotides matching TRBD2. The CDR3 sequence is 15 residues long. The V and J ends lost 4 bases and 8 bases, in that order; junction bases with no gene match: 6. The germline gives CDR1 LGHNA, CDR2 YSLEER. This CDR3 reads CASSLLAGGVDEQFF. The CDR3 nucleotides read TGCGCCAGCAGCCTTCTAGCGGGGGGGGTAGATGAGCAGTTCTTC.

This clone showed up just once. This sequence joins TRBV4-3 and TRBJ2-3, with 7 bases fitting TRBD1. The CDR3 has 17 residues. Losses at the gene ends were 1 base for V and 0 bases for J; bases not matched to a gene: 7. Germline values: CDR1 LGHNA, CDR2 YSLEER. CDR3 residues: CASSQATGLLSTDTQYF. CDR3 in DNA: TGCGCCAGCAGCCAAGCGACAGGGCTCTTAAGCACAGATACGCAGTATTTT.

The chain uses TRBV15 and TRBJ2-2, with D unclear. The V gene's germline CDR1 is LNHNV and CDR2 YYDKDF (reference sequence). V lost 8 bases and J 7 bases, leaving 8 bases between the germline ends. This CDR3 is built from 11 residues. DNA for the CDR3: TGTGCCACCCAGAGGTTCGGGGAGCTGTTTTTT. Its protein product is CATQRFGELFF.

This chain links TRBV6-5 with TRBJ1-2, with 7 nucleotides matching TRBD1. CDR3 length equals 14 residues. Germline values: CDR1 MNHEY, CDR2 SVGAGI. The J segment lost 8 bases and the V segment lost 2 bases, leaving 8 bases of the junction unmatched. CDR3 in amino acids: CASSYGGQGEGYTF. CDR3 coding DNA: TGTGCCAGCAGTTACGGTGGTCAGGGGGAGGGCTACACCTTC.

This clone was seen a handful of times. This chain uses TRBV29-1 with TRBJ1-1; 11 bases are shared with TRBD1. The J segment lost 4 bases and the V segment lost 5 bases, leaving 6 bases of the junction unmatched. The CDR3 extends over 14 amino acids. The germline CDR1 and CDR2 sequences are SQVTM and ANQGSEA. As DNA, the CDR3 is TGCAGCGTTCGGACAGGGGGCGCGGGCACTGAAGCTTTCTTT. The encoded protein is CSVRTGGAGTEAFF.

This chain connects TRBV5-1 to TRBJ1-4; tentatively, D is TRBD1 (5 bases). The CDR3 is made up of 16 amino acids. Germline V CDR1 and CDR2: SGHRS, YFSETQ. V was cut by 4 bases and J by 1 base, with 14 bases left in between. CDR3 amino acids: CASSAGQGLTNEKLFF. In nucleotides, the CDR3 is TGCGCCAGCAGCGCTGGACAAGGGTTAACTAATGAAAAACTGTTTTTT.

This clone was seen more than once but under ten times. The V gene is TRBV4-1, the J gene TRBJ1-5; no definite D call. This CDR3 is 13 amino acids long. V dropped 3 bases and J dropped 5 bases, with 8 bases sitting between them. Germline values: CDR1 MGHRA, CDR2 YSYEKL. In DNA form, the CDR3 reads TGCGCCAGCAGCCACCACCTAGATCAGCCCCAGCATTTT. Translated, it gives CASSHHLDQPQHF.

The gene calls are TRBV29-1 and TRBJ1-2; D is perhaps TRBD1 (5 bases). Trimming cost V 4 bases and J 6 bases, with 15 bases left between them. From germline, CDR1 is SQVTM and CDR2 ANQGSEA. This CDR3 spans 13 amino acids. CDR3 bases: TGCAGCGTTGTGGCCGAGCGGGGCCATGGCTACACCTTC. It encodes CSVVAERGHGYTF.

The genes are TRBV28 and TRBJ2-3, with 8 nucleotides matching TRBD2. The germline gives CDR1 MDHEN, CDR2 SYDVKM. V shed 2 bases, J shed 2 bases, and the junction held 15 bases outside the gene matches. The CDR3 totals 19 residues. The CDR3, as DNA: TGTGCCAGCAGTTTACCGGTCACTAGCGGAGGATACCTCACAGATACGCAGTATTTT. Amino acids: CASSLPVTSGGYLTDTQYF.

Written as DNA, the CDR3 is TGTGCCACCTTAAAACGGGGCGGGGGTACAGATACGCAGTATTTT. Translation: CATLKRGGGTDTQYF. This sequence joins TRBV6-1 and TRBJ2-3; 7 positions agree with TRBD2. Germline V gene lookup returns CDR1 MNHNS and CDR2 SASEGT. After removal of 10 bases from V and 3 bases from J, the junction contained 13 bases not matched to a gene. This CDR3 is 15 amino acids long.

V and J are TRBV11-3 and TRBJ1-1, with unresolved D. The V end lost 4 bases, the J end lost 1 base, and 10 bases lay between the germline ends. This CDR3 spans 14 amino acids. The germline gives CDR1 SGHNT, CDR2 YENEEA. As DNA, the CDR3 is TGTGCCAGCAGCTCGGACGGAGAGAACACTGAAGCTTTCTTT. This codes for CASSSDGENTEAFF.

V usage is TRBV7-2 and J usage is TRBJ2-4, with 10 bases identical to TRBD1. Germline assignment: CDR1 SGHTA and CDR2 FQGNSA. Trimming took 0 bases from V and 0 from J; bases not matched to a gene: 8. The CDR3 totals 19 residues. The CDR3 spells CASSLAGTGVHLAKNIQYF. CDR3 sequence (DNA): TGTGCCAGCAGCTTAGCTGGGACAGGGGTCCATTTAGCCAAAAACATTCAGTACTTC.